This entry is about one T cell receptor beta chain. Its antigen remains unknown. The sample is drawn from a study of OX40 agonist ivuxolimab in advanced cancers. Study context: Two patients with cutaneous melanoma and one with hepatocellular carcinoma, three in total, showed partial responses.

Germline-derived CDR1 and CDR2 are SNHLY and FYNNEI. Trimming took 9 bases from V and 4 from J, leaving 22 bases between them. This CDR3 is 16 amino acids long. Findings and limits, study-wide: In the 0.1 to 3.0 mg/kg range, CD4+ and CD8+ blood T cells had expanded clonally by week 6.

Clones were read by immunoSEQ multiplex PCR, and TCRdb kept only the in-frame ones, dropping some. The table has some 30,000 clones, roughly 76% seen once. Here the sequenced sample was CD4+ or CD8+ T cells sorted from blood, taken in a trial of the OX40 agonist ivuxolimab. The chain links TRBV2 to TRBJ2-1; perhaps TRBD1 as D (6 bases). This sequence originates from an adult with an advanced solid tumor such as melanoma, head and neck, liver or kidney cancer. The CDR3 DNA follows: TGTGCCAGTAAGGGTTCAGGGGCTTCAAAGTACAATGAGCAGTTCTTC. It yields the protein CASKGSGASKYNEQFF.